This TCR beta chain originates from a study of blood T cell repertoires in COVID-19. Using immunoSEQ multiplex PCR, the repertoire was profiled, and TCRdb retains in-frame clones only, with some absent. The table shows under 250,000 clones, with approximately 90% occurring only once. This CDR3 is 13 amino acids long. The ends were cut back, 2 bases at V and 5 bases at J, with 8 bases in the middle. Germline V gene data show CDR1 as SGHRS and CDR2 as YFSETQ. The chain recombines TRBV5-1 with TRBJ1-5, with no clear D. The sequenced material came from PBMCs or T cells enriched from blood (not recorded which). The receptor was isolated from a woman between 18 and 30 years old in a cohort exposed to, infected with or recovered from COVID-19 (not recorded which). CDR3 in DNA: TGCGCCAGCAGCTTCAGTTCAGATCAGCCCCAGCATTTT. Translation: CASSFSSDQPQHF.